Presented here are 21 T cell receptor beta chains from one specimen sequenced in a study of T cell repertoires in cytomegalovirus infection. TCRdb redid the calling of the reads with MiXCR, one entry per CDR3 protein. The table records 600,000 to 700,000 distinct CDR3 sequences, around 31% of them present only once. Which antigens these TCRs recognize remains unknown. Source: cultured PBMCs, taken from culture after CMV antigen stimulation. The receptors here all came from a human donor in good health (CMV status not recorded). Some clones in this sample may be carry-over from other donors' samples.

This clonotype came up a few times. J is TRBJ1-4 and V is TRBV28; weak D call: TRBD1 (6 bases). Germline V gives CDR1 MDHEN, CDR2 SYDVKM. The CDR3 consists of 15 residues. V was clipped by 7 bases and J by 7 bases, with 19 bases between them. CDR3 coding DNA: TGTGCCAGCAATGATCGGGGGGCGCAAGGTGAAAAACTGTTTTTT. It codes for CASNDRGAQGEKLFF.

This clonotype has a count of ten or more. The chain couples TRBV7-2 to TRBJ2-7; 8 bases fit TRBD2. Germline V gene data show CDR1 as SGHTA and CDR2 as FQGNSA. Trimming took 5 bases from V and 2 from J; bases not matched to a gene: 8. The CDR3 sequence is 15 residues long. The CDR3 spells CASSTRGGHTYEQYF. CDR3 DNA: TGTGCCAGCAGCACCCGGGGGGGGCATACCTACGAGCAGTACTTC.

The chain uses TRBV6-1 and TRBJ1-1, with a tentative D call TRBD1 (5 bases). The germline gives CDR1 MNHNS, CDR2 SASEGT. CDR3 length equals 13 residues. Trimming removed 11 bases at V and 7 bases at J, with 20 bases between. DNA of the CDR3: TGTGCCGGCCTGAACAGGAACACTGATGAAGCTTTCTTT. It specifies CAGLNRNTDEAFF.

The rearrangement links TRBV28 to TRBJ1-4; D might be TRBD1 (5 bases). Germline lookup yields CDR1 MDHEN and CDR2 SYDVKM. This CDR3 has 15 amino acids. The V and J ends lost 3 bases and 4 bases respectively, with 12 bases between them. CDR3 sequence: CASSFRGAGNEKLFF. CDR3 coding DNA: TGTGCCAGCAGTTTTAGAGGGGCGGGTAATGAAAAACTGTTTTTT.

This clonotype was counted at least ten times. The genes are TRBV7-2 and TRBJ2-7; D is ambiguous. This CDR3 is built from 14 residues. V was clipped by 1 base and J by 6 bases, with 13 bases between them. The germline V gene has CDR1 SGHTA and CDR2 FQGNSA. The CDR3 here is CASSLDVFSVEQYF. The CDR3 DNA follows: TGTGCCAGCAGCTTAGACGTGTTCTCTGTCGAGCAGTACTTC.

The sample holds many counts of this clonotype. The chain has TRBV7-2 and TRBJ2-5; D is ambiguous. V lost 3 bases and J 3 bases, leaving 8 bases between the germline ends. This CDR3 contains 13 residues. The V gene's germline CDR1 is SGHTA and CDR2 FQGNSA. CDR3 in DNA: TGTGCCAGCAGCTTTGGACCAGAAGAGACCCAGTACTTC. This encodes CASSFGPEETQYF.

This clonotype has more than one count but fewer than ten. The chain has TRBV7-2 and TRBJ2-7; 7 bases are shared with TRBD2. This CDR3 spans 15 amino acids. Germline V gene sequence: CDR1 SGHTA, CDR2 FQGNSA. The V and J ends lost 1 base and 6 bases, in that order; junction bases with no gene match: 9. The DNA of the CDR3 is TGTGCCAGCAGCTTAGTATCTCGCGGGGAGGGCGAGCAGTACTTC. This encodes CASSLVSRGEGEQYF.

The chain uses TRBV6-2 or TRBV6-3 and TRBJ2-7, with D possibly TRBD2 on 5 matching bases. Trimming left V 1 base short and J 0 bases short, with 31 bases between. The CDR3 is 22 amino acids. Germline V CDR1 and CDR2: MNHEY, SVGEGT. In DNA, the CDR3 is TGTGCCAGCAGTTACTTCCTACCCGGGCCAGACTCCATCCGCGGGCACTCCTACGAGCAGTACTTC. This encodes CASSYFLPGPDSIRGHSYEQYF.

The chain uses TRBV10-3 and TRBJ2-1; 9 nucleotides agree with TRBD1. The CDR3 sequence is 14 residues long. J was trimmed by 7 bases and V by 7 bases; bases with no gene match: 8. CDR1 and CDR2 from the germline V gene are ENHRY and SYGVKD. CDR3 sequence: CAITAGTGWNEQFF. CDR3 nucleotide sequence: TGTGCCATCACGGCCGGGACAGGGTGGAATGAGCAGTTCTTC.

This clonotype was seen a few times. The chain links TRBV12-3 or TRBV12-4 to TRBJ2-3, with TRBD1 matching 7 bases. J lost 6 bases, V lost 7 bases, and 10 bases had no gene match. This CDR3 has 14 residues. The CDR3 spells CASNSEGGADTQYF. The CDR3, as DNA: TGTGCCAGCAACTCTGAAGGGGGCGCCGATACGCAGTATTTT.

The rearrangement links TRBV11-2 to TRBJ1-3; tentatively, D is TRBD1 (6 bases). The CDR3 extends over 17 amino acids. CDR1 and CDR2 (germline): SGHAT, FQNNGV. Trimming pared 5 bases from V and 4 bases from J, leaving 21 bases between. DNA for the CDR3: TGTGCCAGCAGCCAGTGGCCCAGGGGACCTCTAGGAAACACCATATATTTT. Translation: CASSQWPRGPLGNTIYF.

CDR3 amino acids: CASSLRGGVNSPLHF. In DNA, the CDR3 is TGTGCCAGCAGCTTACGGGGGGGGGTTAATTCACCCCTCCACTTT. This rearrangement joins TRBV7-9 to TRBJ1-6, with D tentatively TRBD1 (5 bases). The CDR3 length is 15 residues. V lost 2 bases, J lost 6 bases, and 11 bases lay in between. CDR1 is SEHNR, CDR2 FQNEAQ, per germline (reference sequence).

The rearrangement uses TRBV30 and TRBJ1-1; D is possibly TRBD1 (6 bases). Germline values: CDR1 GTSNPN, CDR2 SVGIG (reference sequence). V lost 0 bases to trimming and J lost 1 base, with 15 bases between them. The CDR3 runs 16 residues. Written as DNA, the CDR3 is TGTGCCTGGAGTGTACCCCTCGACAGGCGGAACACTGAAGCTTTCTTT. It specifies CAWSVPLDRRNTEAFF.

In nucleotides, the CDR3 is TGTGCCAGCAGTGAAGGGGGTAACACCATATATTTT. It yields the protein CASSEGGNTIYF. This sequence joins TRBV2 and TRBJ1-3; unclear D gene. V was shortened by 1 base and J by 7 bases, with 5 bases between the two germline ends. CDR1 SNHLY and CDR2 FYNNEI come from the germline V gene. The CDR3 totals 12 residues.

The V call is TRBV4-1, the J call TRBJ1-6, with D possibly matching TRBD1 (6 bases). Per germline, CDR1 MGHRA and CDR2 YSYEKL. V was shortened by 4 bases and J by 7 bases, with 17 bases between the two germline ends. This CDR3 is 16 amino acids long. CDR3 nucleotide sequence: TGCGCCAGCAGCCGAACTCAGGGGACCCTGAATTCACCCCTCCACTTT. It encodes CASSRTQGTLNSPLHF.

V and J are TRBV19 and TRBJ1-5; 8 positions match TRBD1. The germline gives CDR1 LNHDA, CDR2 SQIVND (reference sequence). Trimming took 5 bases from V and 6 from J; bases not matched to a gene: 6. This CDR3 region has 14 residues. This CDR3 is CASSLGQEVQPQHF. CDR3 nucleotides: TGTGCCAGTAGTCTGGGACAGGAGGTTCAGCCCCAGCATTTT.

The chain is built from TRBV6-5 and TRBJ1-2; D is possibly TRBD1 (5 bases). The CDR3 runs 14 residues. V was pared by 5 bases and J by 5 bases, with 15 bases between. Per germline, CDR1 MNHEY and CDR2 SVGAGI. The CDR3 protein is CASSPRTQEYGYTF. Written as DNA, the CDR3 is TGTGCCAGCAGTCCTCGTACACAGGAGTATGGCTACACCTTC.

This clonotype was recorded a few times. The germline gene is not matched at one end of the junction; a read error may be the cause. The CDR3 loop is CASSSTGSDEQYF. The CDR3 bases are TGTGCCAGCAGCTCGACAGGCTCCGACGAGCAGTACTTC. The chain is built from TRBV5-3 and TRBJ2-7; perhaps TRBD1 as D (6 bases). TRBV5-3 is an ORF for which the function is uncertain. The CDR3 runs 13 residues.

The V gene is TRBV14, the J gene TRBJ1-2; a weak D match, TRBD1 (6 bases). Germline lookup yields CDR1 SGHDN and CDR2 FVKESK. With 1 base removed from V and 4 bases from J, the gap between germline ends came to 10 bases. The CDR3 is 14 amino acids. CDR3 coding DNA: TGTGCCAGCAGCCAAGTGACAGGACCCTATGGCTACACCTTC. Its protein is CASSQVTGPYGYTF.

The V call is TRBV20-1, the J call TRBJ2-7, with D perhaps matching TRBD1 or TRBD2 (7 bases each). From germline, CDR1 is DFQATT and CDR2 SNEGSKA (reference sequence). This CDR3 comprises 11 residues. The CDR3 coding sequence is TGCAGCCTCAGGGGGGGCTACGAGCAGTACTTC. Protein product: CSLRGGYEQYF.

This clonotype has more than one count but fewer than ten. The V call is TRBV7-9, the J call TRBJ2-3, with D perhaps TRBD1 (5 bases). There are 13 residues in the CDR3. Germline values: CDR1 SEHNR, CDR2 FQNEAQ (reference sequence). V lost 3 bases, J lost 4 bases, and 8 bases lay in between. This CDR3 is CASSFQGSDTQYF. CDR3 nucleotides: TGTGCCAGCAGCTTTCAGGGTTCAGATACGCAGTATTTT.